The next 4 T cell receptor beta chains were all read from a single sample in a study of blood T cell repertoires in COVID-19. Sequenced by immunoSEQ multiplex PCR; TCRdb stores in-frame clones only, minus some. The data show around 110,000 clones, with around 80% seen just once and approximately 7.6% held by the top ten. Sequences were obtained from peripheral blood. Receptors originate from a man between 70 and 80 years old with active or convalescent COVID-19.

This chain links TRBV18 with TRBJ1-2, with 9 bases fitting TRBD1. This CDR3 contains 13 residues. CDR1 KGHSH and CDR2 LQKENI come from the germline V gene. Losses at the gene ends were 4 bases for V and 6 bases for J; bases not matched to a gene: 3. CDR3 amino acids: CASSRRQGDGYTF. In DNA form, the CDR3 reads TGTGCCAGCTCACGTAGACAGGGGGATGGCTACACCTTC.

The count of this clone is one. This rearrangement joins TRBV4-3 to TRBJ2-7; D might be TRBD2 (6 bases). CDR1 and CDR2 (germline): LGHNA, YSLEER. The CDR3 totals 16 residues. V was clipped by 3 bases and J by 0 bases, with 15 bases between them. The CDR3: CASSHSYGGTSYEQYF. CDR3 nucleotides: TGCGCCAGCAGCCACTCCTACGGGGGAACCTCCTACGAGCAGTACTTC.

V gene TRBV18 combines with J gene TRBJ1-1; D possibly corresponds to TRBD1 (6 bases). The CDR3 is 15 residues long. In germline, CDR1 is KGHSH, CDR2 LQKENI. Trimming cost V 6 bases and J 1 base, with 15 bases left between them. The CDR3 DNA sequence: TGTGCCAGCTCGCCCCAGGGGACGGGGAACACTGAAGCTTTCTTT. Translated: CASSPQGTGNTEAFF. Full variable domain (outside the CDR3, taken from reference TRBV18 and TRBJ1-1): NAGVMQNPRHLVRRRGQEARLRCSPMKGHSHVYWYRQLPEEGLKFMVYLQKENIIDESGMPKERFSAEFPKEGPSILRIQQVVRGDSAAYFCASSPQGTGNTEAFFGQGTRLTVV.

The chain recombines TRBV27 with TRBJ2-5; TRBD2 aligns across 15 bases. CDR1 and CDR2 (germline): MNHEY, SMNVEV (reference sequence). The CDR3 has 17 amino acids. The J segment lost 5 bases and the V segment lost 1 base, leaving 5 bases of the junction unmatched. The CDR3 protein is CASSLLGLAGGHETQYF. The CDR3 DNA sequence: TGTGCCAGCAGTTTATTGGGACTAGCGGGGGGCCATGAGACCCAGTACTTC.